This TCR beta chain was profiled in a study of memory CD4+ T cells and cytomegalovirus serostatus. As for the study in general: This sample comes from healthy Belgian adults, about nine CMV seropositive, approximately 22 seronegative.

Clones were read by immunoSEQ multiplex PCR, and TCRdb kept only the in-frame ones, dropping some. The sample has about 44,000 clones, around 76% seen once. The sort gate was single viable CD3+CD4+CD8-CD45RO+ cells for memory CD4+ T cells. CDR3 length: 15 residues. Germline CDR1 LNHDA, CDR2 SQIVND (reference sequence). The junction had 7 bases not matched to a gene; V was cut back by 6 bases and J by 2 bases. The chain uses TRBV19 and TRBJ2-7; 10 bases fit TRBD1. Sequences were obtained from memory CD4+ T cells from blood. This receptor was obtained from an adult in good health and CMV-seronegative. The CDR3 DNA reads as TGTGCCAGTAGCCTCCGGGACAGGGGACCCTACGAGCAGTACTTC. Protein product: CASSLRDRGPYEQYF.